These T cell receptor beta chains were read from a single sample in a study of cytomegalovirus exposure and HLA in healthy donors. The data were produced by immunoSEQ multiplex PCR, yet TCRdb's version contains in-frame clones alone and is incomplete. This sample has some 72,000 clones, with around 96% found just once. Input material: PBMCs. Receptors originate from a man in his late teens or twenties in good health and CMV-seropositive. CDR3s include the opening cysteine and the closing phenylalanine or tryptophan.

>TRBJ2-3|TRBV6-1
CASSARLGGWTDTQYF
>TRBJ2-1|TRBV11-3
CASSLVRSYNEQFF
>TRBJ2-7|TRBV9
CASSVGAGTTYEQYF
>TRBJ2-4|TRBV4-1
CASSQGTGAGTLAKNIQYF
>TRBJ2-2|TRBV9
CASSVATGSEREWNTGELFF
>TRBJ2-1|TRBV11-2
CASSPGTSGEEQFF
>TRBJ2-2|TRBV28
CASSSQNTGELFF
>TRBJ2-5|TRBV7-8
CASSPGGAEETQYF
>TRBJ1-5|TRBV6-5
CASSPGQASQPQHF
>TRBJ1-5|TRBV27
CASSLTGQPQHF
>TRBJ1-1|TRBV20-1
CGGIFAEAFF
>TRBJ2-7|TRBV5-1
CASFGADYEQYF
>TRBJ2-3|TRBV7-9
CASSSWTSGSGDTQYF
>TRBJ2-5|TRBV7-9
CASSLGAIQETQYF
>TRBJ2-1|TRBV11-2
CASSFRGSYNEQFF
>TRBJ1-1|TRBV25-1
CASTRSRNTEAFF
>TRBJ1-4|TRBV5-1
CASSLGTLNEKLFF
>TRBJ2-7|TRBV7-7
CASSRGEDLEFYEQYF
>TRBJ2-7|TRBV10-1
CASSRRDQSSYEQYF
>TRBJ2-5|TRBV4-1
CASSLWTSGSQETQYF
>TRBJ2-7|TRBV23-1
CASSQSLTTRKDEQYF
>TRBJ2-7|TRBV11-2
CASSHTPTSGVNEQYF
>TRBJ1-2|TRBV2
CASGREQGYGYTF
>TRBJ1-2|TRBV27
CASSNSGTGRRGYTF
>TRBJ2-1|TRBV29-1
CSVPTGLAGNNEQFF